This TCR beta chain is drawn from a study of blood T cell repertoires in COVID-19. On the study more broadly: Samples came from the United States, Italy and Spain, spanning acute and convalescent COVID-19.

Germline CDR1 and CDR2: ENHRY and SYGVKD. V lost 0 bases to trimming and J lost 5 bases, with 5 bases between them. The CDR3 is 13 amino acids. Per the original methods: Nucleated cell counts were estimated from reference gene primer amplification. Assay: immunoSEQ multiplex PCR; the TCRdb copy retains only in-frame clones and omits some. V and J calls and clone size are as listed in that table; D and trimming were resolved from the DNA. The profile shows 200,000 to 300,000 clones, approximately 86% of them singletons. This receptor was identified in a human donor in a cohort sampled during active COVID-19. The rearrangement uses TRBV10-3 and TRBJ1-5; the D gene is possibly TRBD1 (5 bases). Sequencing used peripheral blood. This CDR3 is CAISESTDQPQHF. The CDR3, as DNA: TGTGCCATCAGTGAGTCGACAGATCAGCCCCAGCATTTT.